Shown below are 17 T cell receptor beta chains from a single sample sequenced in a study of cytomegalovirus exposure and HLA in healthy donors. Amplification used 60 Vbeta primers and 13 Jbeta primers. Assay used: immunoSEQ multiplex PCR; TCRdb lists only in-frame clones, some missing. The profile shows 150,000 to 170,000 clones, about four fifths of them singletons. Input material: PBMCs. The receptors stem from a man younger than 30 in good health and CMV-seronegative.

This sequence joins TRBV6-1 and TRBJ1-1, with D possibly being TRBD1 (5 bases). The CDR3 spans 15 residues. Trimming removed 7 bases at V and 5 bases at J, with 20 bases between. Germline V gene sequence: CDR1 MNHNS, CDR2 SASEGT. The CDR3 here is CASTKSFAGSTEAFF. CDR3 DNA sequence: TGTGCCAGCACCAAGTCGTTCGCAGGGTCAACTGAAGCTTTCTTT.

The CDR3 region is CATSRDPSSGDPGNYNEQFF. The CDR3 DNA follows: TGTGCCACCAGCAGAGATCCGAGTAGCGGGGATCCAGGCAACTACAATGAGCAGTTCTTC. This sequence joins TRBV15 and TRBJ2-1; 8 bases line up with TRBD2. This CDR3 comprises 20 residues. The germline gives CDR1 LNHNV, CDR2 YYDKDF (reference sequence). V lost 0 bases, J lost 3 bases, and 16 bases stayed unmatched.

This chain links TRBV7-9 with TRBJ2-3; D not resolved. The CDR3 has 18 residues. V lost 0 bases to trimming and J lost 0 bases, with 16 bases between them. Per the germline V gene, CDR1 is SEHNR and CDR2 is FQNEAQ (reference sequence). This CDR3 reads CASSLARSTVPSTDTQYF. The DNA for the CDR3 is TGTGCCAGCAGCTTAGCGCGTAGTACAGTTCCTAGCACAGATACGCAGTATTTT.

The rearrangement joins TRBV18 to TRBJ2-5; 9 bases are a match to TRBD1. Trimming cost V 4 bases and J 1 base; bases outside gene matches: 4. The CDR3 extends over 15 amino acids. Looked up from germline, CDR1 is KGHSH and CDR2 is LQKENI. CDR3 sequence reads: CASSRQGGAQETQYF. The DNA for the CDR3 is TGTGCCAGCTCACGACAGGGGGGAGCCCAAGAGACCCAGTACTTC.

The CDR3 coding sequence is TGTGCCAGTAGTAGGGTCCACAGTTACACAGATACGCAGTATTTT. It codes for CASSRVHSYTDTQYF. The gene calls are TRBV19 and TRBJ2-3; D is undetermined. Trimming cost V 4 bases and J 2 bases, with 13 bases left between them. Germline values: CDR1 LNHDA, CDR2 SQIVND (reference sequence). CDR3 length: 15 residues.

The CDR3: CASTRRGIVNSPLHF. As DNA, the CDR3 is TGTGCCAGCACCCGGCGAGGAATTGTGAATTCACCCCTCCACTTT. The gene calls are TRBV5-8 and TRBJ1-6; the D is unclear. CDR1 and CDR2 (germline): SGHTS, YDEGEE. This CDR3 region has 15 residues. V gave up 6 bases and J gave up 7 bases, with 17 bases separating them.

The chain joins TRBV5-1 to TRBJ2-2, with 7 bases matching TRBD1. The CDR3 extends over 16 amino acids. V gave up 4 bases and J gave up 1 base; unmatched junction bases: 7. CDR1 and CDR2 (germline): SGHRS, YFSETQ. For the CDR3, the DNA is TGCGCCAGCAGCATAGCGCCAGGGGGGAACACCGGGGAGCTGTTTTTT. It translates to CASSIAPGGNTGELFF.

CDR3 sequence reads: CASSEQAGYQETQYF. CDR3 DNA: TGTGCCAGCAGTGAGCAAGCGGGGTACCAAGAGACCCAGTACTTC. The chain joins TRBV2 to TRBJ2-5, with 7 bases that match TRBD2. Trimming cost V 3 bases and J 0 bases; bases outside gene matches: 4. CDR1 and CDR2 (germline): SNHLY, FYNNEI. The CDR3 is 15 residues long.

The chain has TRBV7-9 and TRBJ1-1; tentative D call: TRBD1 (5 bases). Germline lookup yields CDR1 SEHNR and CDR2 FQNEAQ (reference sequence). The V and J ends lost 1 base and 6 bases respectively, with 9 bases between them. The CDR3 consists of 13 residues. The CDR3 sequence is CASSLEGFAEAFF. The CDR3 DNA is TGTGCCAGCAGCTTAGAGGGGTTCGCTGAAGCTTTCTTT.

The gene calls are TRBV7-3 and TRBJ2-5; 9 positions agree with TRBD1. Trimming removed 2 bases from V and 0 bases from J; junction bases left unmatched: 1. Germline assignment: CDR1 SGHTA and CDR2 FQGTGA. CDR3 size: 15 residues. CDR3 coding DNA: TGTGCCAGCAGCTTAGGGGACAGGGACCAAGAGACCCAGTACTTC. Amino acids: CASSLGDRDQETQYF. Full variable domain (remainder filled in from reference TRBV7-3 and TRBJ2-5): GAGVSQTPSNKVTEKGKYVELRCDPISGHTALYWYRQSLGQGPEFLIYFQGTGAADDSGLPNDRFFAVRPEGSVSTLKIQRTERGDSAVYLCASSLGDRDQETQYFGPGTRLLVL.

The chain uses TRBV7-2 and TRBJ2-2; 8 nucleotides agree with TRBD2. J was trimmed by 7 bases and V by 6 bases; bases with no gene match: 13. The CDR3 loop spans 16 amino acids. The germline gives CDR1 SGHTA, CDR2 FQGNSA. CDR3 sequence reads: CASRESGGGRGGELFF. CDR3 coding DNA: TGTGCCAGCAGGGAGTCGGGGGGGGGCCGGGGCGGGGAGCTGTTTTTT.

This clone has only one observation. The J gene is TRBJ1-1, the V gene TRBV6-6, with TRBD1 as a possible D gene (6 bases). The CDR3 runs 14 residues. Germline lookup yields CDR1 MNHNY and CDR2 SVGAGI (reference sequence). Trimming took 8 bases from V and 7 from J, leaving 20 bases between them. CDR3 region: CASRAGDPLLEAFF. The CDR3 DNA follows: TGTGCCAGCCGGGCAGGGGACCCCCTCCTTGAAGCTTTCTTT.

A few counts support this clone. This sequence joins TRBV19 and TRBJ2-2; D remains unclear. Germline V gene sequence: CDR1 LNHDA, CDR2 SQIVND (reference sequence). V shed 2 bases and J shed 0 bases, with 10 bases lying between them. The CDR3 is made up of 16 amino acids. The CDR3 spells CASSIYWLSNTGELFF. CDR3 in DNA: TGTGCCAGTAGTATATATTGGCTCTCGAACACCGGGGAGCTGTTTTTT.

The rearrangement joins TRBV9 to TRBJ2-2; 11 bases map to TRBD2. This CDR3 is built from 16 residues. The ends lost 5 bases at V and 4 bases at J; junction bases unmatched: 7. CDR1 and CDR2 (germline): SGDLS, YYNGEE. The CDR3 protein is CASSSPSGGITGELFF. In DNA form, the CDR3 reads TGTGCCAGCAGTTCGCCTAGCGGGGGGATCACCGGGGAGCTGTTTTTT.

The chain couples TRBV27 to TRBJ1-2; the match to TRBD1 covers 8 bases. This CDR3 region has 14 residues. V trimming: 4 bases; J trimming: 3 bases; junction bases outside the gene matches: 4. Germline CDR1 and CDR2: MNHEY and SMNVEV (reference sequence). The CDR3 bases are TGTGCCAGCAGTTCCGGGGACAGGTACTATGGCTACACCTTC. It translates to CASSSGDRYYGYTF.

This clone was seen just once. Here the CDR3 DNA reads TGTGCCAGCTCACCCGGGACAGGACGAAACGAGCAGTACGTC. The encoded protein is CASSPGTGRNEQYV. The rearrangement joins TRBV18 to TRBJ2-7; TRBD1 matches at 8 bases. The J segment lost 5 bases and the V segment lost 3 bases, leaving 6 bases of the junction unmatched. The CDR3 runs 14 residues. The germline V gene has CDR1 KGHSH and CDR2 LQKENI.

This chain connects TRBV28 to TRBJ2-3; D possibly corresponds to TRBD1 (6 bases). The CDR3 loop spans 16 amino acids. Germline loops: CDR1 MDHEN, CDR2 SYDVKM. Trimming cost V 4 bases and J 3 bases, with 17 bases left between them. CDR3 in amino acids: CASSWGPGKRTDTQYF. In DNA form, the CDR3 reads TGTGCCAGCAGTTGGGGGCCGGGTAAGCGTACAGATACGCAGTATTTT.